The subject of this entry is one TCR beta chain. Authors' methods: Quantification of nucleated cells was approximated via reference gene primer amplification. Sequencing was performed with immunoSEQ multiplex PCR; in TCRdb, only in-frame clones are kept and a portion is missing. V, J and clone size reflect that table, while D and trimming were determined from the DNA. The sample yields approximately 180,000 clones, around nine tenths seen once. This record comes from a study of blood T cell repertoires in COVID-19. Overall study context: Samples taken during acute and convalescent COVID-19 were collected in the United States, Italy and Spain. T cells, B-cell-depleted T cells, or PBMCs supplied cDNA or gDNA.

V was pared by 6 bases and J by 8 bases, with 10 bases between. Germline V gene sequence: CDR1 MNHNY, CDR2 SVGAGI (reference sequence). This CDR3 is 11 amino acids long. The chain combines TRBV6-6 with TRBJ1-2, with D unresolved. Sample: peripheral blood. The TCR comes from a man aged 40-49 years with active or convalescent COVID-19. This chain's CDR3 is CASSSSRGYTF. The DNA of the CDR3 is TGTGCCAGCAGCTCCTCGAGGGGCTACACCTTC.